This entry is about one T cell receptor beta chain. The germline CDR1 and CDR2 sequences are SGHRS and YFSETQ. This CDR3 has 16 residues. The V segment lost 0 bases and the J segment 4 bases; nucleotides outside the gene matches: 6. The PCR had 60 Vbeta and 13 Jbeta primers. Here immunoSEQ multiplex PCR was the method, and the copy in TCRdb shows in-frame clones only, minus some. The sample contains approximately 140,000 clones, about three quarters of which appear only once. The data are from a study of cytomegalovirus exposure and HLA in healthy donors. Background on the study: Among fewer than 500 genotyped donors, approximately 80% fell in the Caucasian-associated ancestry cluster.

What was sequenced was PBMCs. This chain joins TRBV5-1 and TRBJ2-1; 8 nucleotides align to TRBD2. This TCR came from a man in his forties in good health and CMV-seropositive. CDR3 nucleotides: TGCGCCAGCAGCTTGGAATTAGCGGGACCGTACAATGAGCAGTTCTTC. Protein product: CASSLELAGPYNEQFF.